Shown below are 2 T cell receptor beta chains from a single sample sequenced in a study of T-cell memory formation after mild COVID-19. TCRdb redid the calling of the 5' RACE reads with MiXCR, one entry per CDR3 protein. Of 380,000 or so distinct CDR3 sequences listed, roughly an eighth were seen once; the top ten hold roughly 20%. Specimen: PBMCs or a T cell subset sorted from them (not recorded which). Every receptor here comes from a man aged 18 to 30 who had mild COVID-19 (a few samples of this study predate the infection). Cell type and time point are not known.

The gene calls are TRBV7-2 and TRBJ2-3; 12 bases are a match to TRBD2. The CDR3 length is 14 residues. V gave up 6 bases and J gave up 7 bases; unmatched junction bases: 5. Germline V CDR1 and CDR2: SGHTA, FQGNSA. CDR3 coding DNA: TGTGCCAGCAGACCTAGCGGGGGGGCCAATACGCAGTATTTT. This gives the protein CASRPSGGANTQYF.

The V and J genes are TRBV3-1 and TRBJ2-5; tentative D call: TRBD2 (6 bases). The CDR3 runs 16 residues. V dropped 3 bases and J dropped 5 bases, with 19 bases sitting between them. The V gene's germline CDR1 is LGHDT and CDR2 YNNKEL (reference sequence). CDR3 nucleotides: TGTGCCAGCAGCCAGGGGTGGCGGGGAGGCGGGGAGACCCAGTACTTC. It specifies CASSQGWRGGGETQYF.